The 25 T cell receptor beta chains reported below all come from one sample, sequenced in a study of T-cell reconstitution after alpha-beta-depleted transplantation in children. Unique molecular identifiers featured in how the TCRbeta library was prepared. A single record per CDR3 protein comes from TCRdb applying MiXCR to the PCR reads. The sample yields 200,000 to 250,000 distinct CDR3 sequences, about a tenth seen once. The sample here was PBMCs from the stem cell graft donor, taken from the stem cell graft. The receptors shown here come from a human donor who donated a stem cell graft to a child with acute lymphoblastic leukemia.

This clonotype came up many times. The chain has TRBV10-3 and TRBJ2-2; D uncertain. Germline V lookup: CDR1 ENHRY, CDR2 SYGVKD. V was shortened by 3 bases and J by 0 bases, with 11 bases between the two germline ends. CDR3 length: 16 amino acids. The CDR3, as DNA: TGTGCCATCAGTGACTTGAAGGGTGCGAACACCGGGGAGCTGTTTTTT. This sequence encodes CAISDLKGANTGELFF.

The J gene is TRBJ1-1, the V gene TRBV2, with a tentative D call TRBD1 (6 bases). CDR1 is SNHLY and CDR2 is FYNNEI in the germline V gene. Trimming left V 7 bases short and J 2 bases short, with 14 bases between. The CDR3 extends over 14 amino acids. The CDR3 DNA is TGTGCCAGCACCGAACAGGGCACCAACACTGAAGCTTTCTTT. Its translation: CASTEQGTNTEAFF.

This clonotype was found a few times. The V gene is TRBV6-5, the J gene TRBJ1-5; D unclear. V was cut by 4 bases and J by 0 bases, with 16 bases left in between. CDR1 is MNHEY, CDR2 SVGAGI, per germline. The CDR3 has 17 amino acids. The CDR3 DNA reads as TGTGCCAGCAGTTCTATCTCCGGACGGCCTAGCAATCAGCCCCAGCATTTT. Protein sequence: CASSSISGRPSNQPQHF.

The V gene is TRBV4-2, the J gene TRBJ2-6; no reliable D call. The CDR3 contains 15 residues. The V gene's germline CDR1 is LGHNA and CDR2 YNFKEQ. Trimming pared 1 base from V and 0 bases from J, leaving 4 bases between. CDR3 nucleotides: TGTGCCAGCAGCCAAGTGTCCTCTGGGGCCAACGTCCTGACTTTC. Translated, it gives CASSQVSSGANVLTF.

The V and J genes are TRBV18 and TRBJ2-3; TRBD1 matches at 8 bases. CDR3 length: 14 amino acids. Germline CDR1 reads KGHSH; CDR2 reads LQKENI. Trimming took 5 bases from V and 5 from J; bases not matched to a gene: 6. The chain's CDR3 is CASSFRGQEDTQYF. CDR3 in DNA: TGTGCCAGCTCATTCAGGGGGCAGGAAGATACGCAGTATTTT. Combining the CDR3 with reference TRBV18 and TRBJ2-3 gives the whole variable domain NAGVMQNPRHLVRRRGQEARLRCSPMKGHSHVYWYRQLPEEGLKFMVYLQKENIIDESGMPKERFSAEFPKEGPSILRIQQVVRGDSAAYFCASSFRGQEDTQYFGPGTRLTVL.

The chain carries TRBV11-3 and TRBJ2-2; D is possibly TRBD1 (5 bases). Per germline, CDR1 SGHNT and CDR2 YENEEA. V lost 4 bases, J lost 2 bases, and 11 bases lay in between. CDR3 length: 15 amino acids. The CDR3 DNA is TGTGCCAGCAGCTGGGGCCACCAAAACACCGGGGAGCTGTTTTTT. Translation: CASSWGHQNTGELFF.

This clonotype has at least ten counts. The chain links TRBV20-1 to TRBJ2-7; 9 bases fit TRBD1. The junction had 9 bases not matched to a gene; V was cut back by 4 bases and J by 5 bases. The length of the CDR3 is 14 residues. Germline CDR1 reads DFQATT; CDR2 reads SNEGSKA (reference sequence). CDR3 protein: CSAIPDRGVHEQYF. The CDR3 DNA reads as TGCAGTGCTATTCCAGACAGGGGGGTCCACGAGCAGTACTTC.

CDR3 nucleotides: TGTGCCAGCAGTGAATGGGACAGCGAGAGCTCTGGGGCCAACGTCCTGACTTTC. Its protein product is CASSEWDSESSGANVLTF. The chain links TRBV25-1 to TRBJ2-6, with TRBD1 identical over 7 bases. This CDR3 spans 18 amino acids. Trimming took 1 base from V and 0 from J; bases not matched to a gene: 6. Germline CDR1 and CDR2: MGHDK and SYGVNS.

This clonotype appeared a few times. V usage is TRBV12-3 or TRBV12-4 and J usage is TRBJ1-1; TRBD1 matches 7 bases. The V gene end was trimmed by 5 bases and the J gene end by 5 bases; junction bases not matched to a gene: 8. The CDR3 covers 14 residues. DNA for the CDR3: TGTGCCAGCAGTCACGGACAGGTCAAAACTGAAGCTTTCTTT. The encoded protein is CASSHGQVKTEAFF.

This clonotype occurred many times. V and J are TRBV7-8 and TRBJ1-6; D is unresolved. Germline CDR1 reads SGHVS; CDR2 reads FQNEAQ. Deletions cut 6 bases from V and 14 bases from J, with 23 bases between. The CDR3 runs to 15 residues. Here the CDR3 reads CASREGGFSLRALHF. CDR3 nucleotides: TGTGCCAGCAGAGAGGGCGGGTTCAGTCTAAGGGCCCTCCACTTT.

In this sample, this clonotype turned up a few times. The genes are TRBV5-4 and TRBJ1-6; D is unclear. CDR1 is SGHNT and CDR2 is YYREEE in the germline V gene (reference sequence). The CDR3 has 15 residues. Trimming removed 5 bases at V and 3 bases at J, with 12 bases between. The CDR3 sequence: CASRPSRNYNSPLHF. CDR3 DNA: TGTGCCAGCAGACCTTCACGGAACTATAATTCACCCCTCCACTTT. Based on the CDR3 plus reference TRBV5-4 and TRBJ1-6, the full variable domain is ETGVTQSPTHLIKTRGQQVTLRCSSQSGHNTVSWYQQALGQGPQFIFQYYREEENGRGNFPPRFSGLQFPNYSSELNVNALELDDSALYLCASRPSRNYNSPLHFGNGTRLTVT.

The chain carries TRBV6-5 and TRBJ1-5; D call uncertain. Germline V gene data show CDR1 as MNHEY and CDR2 as SVGAGI. The CDR3 is made up of 13 amino acids. Trimming left V 2 bases short and J 5 bases short, with 7 bases between. The CDR3 region has the DNA TGTGCCAGCAGTTACAGGGTTTATCAGCCCCAGCATTTT. Translation: CASSYRVYQPQHF.

The CDR3 DNA follows: TGTGCCAGCAGCCCAAGGCCGGGACTAGCGGGGGCCTGGGCTCAGTATTTT. Protein: CASSPRPGLAGAWAQYF. The V and J genes are TRBV7-9 and TRBJ2-3; 14 nucleotides agree with TRBD2. The germline V gene encodes CDR1 SEHNR and CDR2 FQNEAQ (reference sequence). J was trimmed by 12 bases and V by 5 bases; bases with no gene match: 16. The CDR3 has 17 residues. Supplemented by reference TRBV7-9 and TRBJ2-3, the full variable domain reads DTGVSQNPRHKITKRGQNVTFRCDPISEHNRLYWYRQTLGQGPEFLTYFQNEAQLEKSRLLSDRFSAERPKGSFSTLEIQRTEQGDSAMYLCASSPRPGLAGAWAQYFGPGTRLTVL.

In this sample, this clonotype turned up a few times. The V gene is TRBV25-1, the J gene TRBJ1-2; TRBD1 matches at 7 bases. Unmatched junction bases numbered 10, after V lost 3 bases and J lost 3 bases. Germline lookup yields CDR1 MGHDK and CDR2 SYGVNS. CDR3 length: 16 residues. The DNA of the CDR3 is TGTGCCAGCAGTGATGAGCTAGGACAGGACGACTATGGCTACACCTTC. Its translation: CASSDELGQDDYGYTF.

The V and J genes are TRBV27 and TRBJ1-1, with 9 bases lining up with TRBD1. V dropped 4 bases and J dropped 5; count of bases not matched to a gene: 8. CDR1 and CDR2 (germline): MNHEY, SMNVEV (reference sequence). This CDR3 has 15 residues. DNA of the CDR3: TGTGCCAGCAGTTCCCCGGGACAGGGTGGGACTGAAGCTTTCTTT. Residues: CASSSPGQGGTEAFF.

This clonotype has a count of ten or more. V gene TRBV28 combines with J gene TRBJ2-7; 11 bases map to TRBD2. This CDR3 region has 14 residues. Losses at the gene ends were 5 bases for V and 2 bases for J; bases not matched to a gene: 2. Germline CDR1 MDHEN, CDR2 SYDVKM. The CDR3 protein is CASSGSGGAYEQYF. The CDR3 DNA is TGTGCCAGCAGTGGTAGCGGGGGGGCCTACGAGCAGTACTTC.

The V call is TRBV18, the J call TRBJ1-1, with TRBD1 identical over 9 bases. The V gene's germline CDR1 is KGHSH and CDR2 LQKENI. This CDR3 contains 16 residues. V was pared by 5 bases and J by 0 bases, with 7 bases of the junction left unmatched. Here the CDR3 reads CASSTRQGELNTEAFF. In DNA form, the CDR3 reads TGTGCCAGCTCAACACGACAGGGGGAGCTGAACACTGAAGCTTTCTTT.

This clonotype was seen at least ten times. The chain combines TRBV2 with TRBJ2-1, with D possibly being TRBD2 (7 bases). Per germline, CDR1 SNHLY and CDR2 FYNNEI. V dropped 1 base and J dropped 3 bases, with 13 bases sitting between them. This CDR3 is 16 amino acids long. The CDR3 coding sequence is TGTGCCAGCAGTGAAGAGGGGGGGGCAGGCTACAATGAGCAGTTCTTC. This codes for CASSEEGGAGYNEQFF.

In this sample, this clonotype turned up many times. The V and J genes are TRBV6-4 and TRBJ2-5; D is unresolved. Germline V gene lookup returns CDR1 MRHNA and CDR2 SNTAGT. This CDR3 has 15 residues. CDR3: CATNSSIGSQETQYF. The CDR3 DNA reads TGTGCTACAAACAGCAGTATTGGCAGCCAAGAGACCCAGTACTTC.

In its sample, this clonotype was seen a few times. The V and J genes are TRBV5-5 and TRBJ1-4; no definite D call. In germline, CDR1 is SGHKS, CDR2 YYEKEE (reference sequence). The CDR3 extends over 13 amino acids. The ends were cut back, 3 bases at V and 8 bases at J, with 11 bases in the middle. Here the CDR3 reads CASSWEQREKLFF. The CDR3 DNA reads as TGTGCCAGCAGCTGGGAACAGAGAGAAAAACTGTTTTTT.

This clonotype has just a few counts. The chain has TRBV7-9 and TRBJ1-2, with D tentatively TRBD1 (5 bases). CDR3 length equals 16 residues. Trimming stripped 5 bases from V and 5 bases from J, with 21 bases between. CDR1 and CDR2 (germline): SEHNR, FQNEAQ (reference sequence). The CDR3 DNA sequence: TGTGCCAGCAGCCCGCCACAGGTTAACAGAGGGTATGGCTACACCTTC. It is translated as CASSPPQVNRGYGYTF.

This clonotype was seen ten or more times. The V and J genes are TRBV12-3 or TRBV12-4 and TRBJ2-3; possible D gene TRBD2, 5 bases. This CDR3 is 14 amino acids long. V lost 5 bases, J lost 4 bases, and 13 bases lay in between. CDR3 region: CASSPTGRADTQYF. The CDR3 nucleotides are TGTGCCAGCAGTCCGACGGGAAGGGCAGATACGCAGTATTTT.

This clonotype has more than one count but fewer than ten. The V gene is TRBV6-2 or TRBV6-3, the J gene TRBJ2-4; D perhaps matches TRBD1 (5 bases). The CDR3 runs 11 residues. V shed 7 bases and J shed 6 bases, with 7 bases lying between them. Germline CDR1 reads MNHEY; CDR2 reads SVGEGT. DNA for the CDR3: TGTGCCAGCACCCAGGGAAACATTCAGTACTTC. Translation gives CASTQGNIQYF.

This clonotype was counted a few times. The CDR3 loop reads CASSLTGGKNYGYTF. In DNA, the CDR3 is TGTGCCAGCAGTCTTACAGGGGGCAAGAACTATGGCTACACCTTC. The chain joins TRBV12-3 or TRBV12-4 to TRBJ1-2; 9 bases map to TRBD1. CDR3 length: 15 amino acids. V gave up 5 bases and J gave up 2 bases; unmatched junction bases: 6.

This clonotype has at least ten counts. The chain links TRBV9 to TRBJ1-1; possible D gene TRBD1, 5 bases. The germline V gene encodes CDR1 SGDLS and CDR2 YYNGEE. V was trimmed by 0 bases and J by 4 bases, leaving 10 bases between them. The CDR3 covers 14 residues. Here the CDR3 reads CASSVARQSTEAFF. In DNA form, the CDR3 reads TGTGCCAGCAGCGTAGCACGACAGTCCACTGAAGCTTTCTTT.